This TCR beta chain was retrieved from a study of pediatric ulcerative colitis. During colonoscopy, one to two rectal pinch biopsies were collected. In regard to this clone: Its antigen remains unknown.

The survey-level immunoSEQ assay was used. This table comes from immunoSEQ multiplex PCR, and its TCRdb copy is limited to in-frame clones, with some not included. In the table there are some 40,000 clones, 75% of which are singletons. Study-level points and caveats: No controls had the two rectal clonotypes shared by ulcerative colitis patients.

The source of this sequence is a boy aged 10-17 years with severe ulcerative colitis. Sequenced: gut tissue.

The CDR3 here is CASRARPDRGETQYF. The DNA for the CDR3 is TGTGCCAGCAGAGCCCGACCGGACAGAGGAGAGACCCAGTACTTC. The chain recombines TRBV2 with TRBJ2-5; possible D gene TRBD1, 6 bases. Germline values: CDR1 SNHLY, CDR2 FYNNEI. The V and J ends lost 6 bases and 4 bases respectively, with 18 bases between them. The CDR3 spans 15 residues.